The clone carrying this T cell receptor (beta chain) showed up just a few times. As yet, its antigen is unknown. This sample was included in a study of cytomegalovirus exposure and HLA in healthy donors. Notes on the study in general: First-cohort TCR clusters tended to co-occur in the approximately 110 validation repertoires, a later analysis found. Overall, some 160 TCR beta chains were annotated as cytomegalovirus-associated.

Assay: immunoSEQ multiplex PCR; the TCRdb copy retains only in-frame clones and omits some. The sample includes 65,000 to 90,000 clones, roughly 95% seen only once; the top ten take 3% to 3.5%. V was clipped by 1 base and J by 1 base, with 8 bases between them. This CDR3 spans 15 amino acids. The germline V gene encodes CDR1 SGHVS and CDR2 FNYEAQ. The chain joins TRBV7-6 to TRBJ2-1, with a tentative D call TRBD1 (6 bases). The sequencing sample was made of PBMCs. The TCR comes from a man between 18 and 35 years old in good health and CMV-seronegative. Written as DNA, the CDR3 is TGTGCCAGCAGCTTAGTCAGGGGTTCCTACAATGAGCAGTTCTTC. This translates into CASSLVRGSYNEQFF.